Each of the 14 T cell receptor beta chains below was sequenced from the same sample in a study of T cells in localized non-small cell lung cancer. The assay was immunoSEQ multiplex PCR, and TCRdb's table has in-frame clones only and misses some. The table has roughly 35,000 clones, roughly 89% seen once. Sequenced here: peripheral blood, sampled before any cancer treatment. The receptors derive from a woman between 35 and 70 years old with stage I lung adenocarcinoma.

This clone was observed once. The chain employs TRBV11-3 and TRBJ2-7; a weak D match, TRBD1 (5 bases). Germline V gene data show CDR1 as SGHNT and CDR2 as YENEEA. The CDR3 extends over 14 amino acids. V lost 4 bases and J 3 bases, leaving 13 bases between the germline ends. The CDR3 is CASSYDSHDYEQYF. The CDR3 nucleotides read TGTGCCAGCAGCTACGACAGCCATGACTACGAGCAGTACTTC.

The V gene is TRBV2, the J gene TRBJ2-4; D perhaps matches TRBD2 (5 bases). This CDR3 has 15 amino acids. Trimming removed 5 bases at V and 6 bases at J, with 17 bases between. Germline CDR1 is SNHLY and CDR2 is FYNNEI. CDR3 coding DNA: TGTGCCAGCAGTTCACGGGAATTAGGGCGAAACATTCAGTACTTC. Translation: CASSSRELGRNIQYF.

The rearrangement joins TRBV5-1 to TRBJ1-6; D perhaps matches TRBD1 (5 bases). Per germline, CDR1 SGHRS and CDR2 YFSETQ. The V end was cut by 1 base, the J end by 10 bases, with 18 bases between. The CDR3 contains 16 residues. Here the CDR3 reads CASSLFGAGQGSPLHF. The CDR3 DNA reads TGCGCCAGCAGCTTGTTTGGGGCGGGTCAAGGGTCACCCCTCCACTTT.

V usage is TRBV7-3 and J usage is TRBJ2-1; either TRBD1 or TRBD2 may supply D (5 bases each). The CDR3 has 15 amino acids. Trimming pared 2 bases from V and 2 bases from J, leaving 10 bases between. The germline CDR1 and CDR2 sequences are SGHTA and FQGTGA. CDR3 DNA: TGTGCCAGCAGCTTAGGGCAGGGACCCTACAATGAGCAGTTCTTC. This translates into CASSLGQGPYNEQFF.

The chain has TRBV2 and TRBJ1-2; perhaps TRBD1 as D (6 bases). The CDR3 contains 20 residues. Germline-derived CDR1 and CDR2 are SNHLY and FYNNEI. V lost 2 bases and J lost 0, with 25 bases in between. The CDR3 nucleotides read TGTGCCAGCAGTGAAAGGCCTCAAAGGTATTGGACAGTTTCTAACTATGGCTACACCTTC. This gives the protein CASSERPQRYWTVSNYGYTF.

This sequence joins TRBV27 and TRBJ1-1, with 7 bases matching TRBD1. CDR1 MNHEY and CDR2 SMNVEV come from the germline V gene (reference sequence). J lost 1 base, V lost 1 base, and 6 bases had no gene match. This CDR3 region has 16 residues. The CDR3 loop reads CASSLFYTGANTEAFF. The DNA for the CDR3 is TGTGCCAGCAGTTTATTCTATACAGGGGCGAACACTGAAGCTTTCTTT.

V is TRBV2 and J is TRBJ1-6; no definite D call. Trimming left V 3 bases short and J 1 base short, with 4 bases between. The germline gives CDR1 SNHLY, CDR2 FYNNEI. The CDR3 has 14 amino acids. CDR3 in DNA: TGTGCCAGCAGTGACAGGTCCTATAATTCACCCCTCCACTTT. Protein: CASSDRSYNSPLHF.

The rearrangement links TRBV7-9 to TRBJ2-5; TRBD2 agrees at 9 bases. CDR3 size: 16 residues. V shed 4 bases and J 3 bases; nucleotides not matched to a gene: 9. Looked up from germline, CDR1 is SEHNR and CDR2 is FQNEAQ (reference sequence). The CDR3 DNA is TGTGCCAGCAGCTCTAGCGGGGCCTCCAGAGAAGAGACCCAGTACTTC. Its translation: CASSSSGASREETQYF.

The chain joins TRBV5-1 to TRBJ2-5, with D unresolved. The J call may be in error: the DNA end matches TRBJ2-7 better. The CDR3 has 15 amino acids. From germline, CDR1 is SGHRS and CDR2 YFSETQ. The CDR3 sequence: CASSYSGSYAYEQYF. DNA for the CDR3: TGCGCCAGCAGCTACTCCGGGTCCTATGCCTACGAGCAGTACTTC.

The rearrangement joins TRBV5-8 to TRBJ1-2; the D is unclear. V gave up 0 bases and J gave up 6 bases, with 9 bases separating them. The CDR3 spans 13 residues. The V gene's germline CDR1 is SGHTS and CDR2 YDEGEE. The CDR3 is CASSLANDDGYTF. The CDR3 nucleotides read TGTGCCAGCAGCTTGGCAAACGACGATGGCTACACCTTC. The full variable domain, rest sourced from reference TRBV5-8 and TRBJ1-2, is EAGVTQSPTHLIKTRGQQATLRCSPISGHTSVYWYQQALGLGLQFLLWYDEGEERNRGNFPPRFSGRQFPNYSSELNVNALELEDSALYLCASSLANDDGYTFGSGTRLTVV.

This chain uses TRBV5-1 with TRBJ2-5; 16 bases are a match to TRBD2. This CDR3 contains 18 residues. Germline assignment: CDR1 SGHRS and CDR2 YFSETQ. J gave up 0 bases and V 4 bases, and 6 bases lay outside the gene matches. CDR3 DNA sequence: TGCGCCAGCAGCCCCGGGACTAGCGGGGGGGGATACCAAGAGACCCAGTACTTC. It encodes CASSPGTSGGGYQETQYF. Filled out from reference TRBV5-1 and TRBJ2-5, the complete variable domain reads KAGVTQTPRYLIKTRGQQVTLSCSPISGHRSVSWYQQTPGQGLQFLFEYFSETQRNKGNFPGRFSGRQFSNSRSEMNVSTLELGDSALYLCASSPGTSGGGYQETQYFGPGTRLLVL.

V gene TRBV7-9 combines with J gene TRBJ1-1, with a weak D call TRBD1 (6 bases). Germline assignment: CDR1 SEHNR and CDR2 FQNEAQ (reference sequence). With 4 bases removed from V and 1 base from J, the gap between germline ends came to 22 bases. The CDR3 has 18 amino acids. CDR3 loop: CASSSRYQGISRNTEAFF. CDR3 sequence (DNA): TGTGCCAGCAGCTCACGTTATCAGGGGATAAGTAGGAACACTGAAGCTTTCTTT.

The V gene is TRBV28, the J gene TRBJ1-2, with 7 bases lining up with TRBD1. This CDR3 comprises 16 residues. V dropped 6 bases and J dropped 6; count of bases not matched to a gene: 16. The V gene's germline CDR1 is MDHEN and CDR2 SYDVKM. This chain's CDR3 is CASSLPYYRGGNGYTF. In nucleotides, the CDR3 is TGTGCCAGCAGCTTGCCGTATTACAGGGGAGGGAATGGCTACACCTTC.

The chain employs TRBV7-2 and TRBJ1-3, with D perhaps TRBD1 (6 bases). The CDR3 runs 16 residues. The germline gives CDR1 SGHTA, CDR2 FQGNSA. V shed 2 bases and J shed 0 bases, with 11 bases lying between them. The CDR3 spells CASSLQGTSSGNTIYF. In DNA form, the CDR3 reads TGTGCCAGCAGCTTACAGGGGACCAGCTCTGGAAACACCATATATTTT.